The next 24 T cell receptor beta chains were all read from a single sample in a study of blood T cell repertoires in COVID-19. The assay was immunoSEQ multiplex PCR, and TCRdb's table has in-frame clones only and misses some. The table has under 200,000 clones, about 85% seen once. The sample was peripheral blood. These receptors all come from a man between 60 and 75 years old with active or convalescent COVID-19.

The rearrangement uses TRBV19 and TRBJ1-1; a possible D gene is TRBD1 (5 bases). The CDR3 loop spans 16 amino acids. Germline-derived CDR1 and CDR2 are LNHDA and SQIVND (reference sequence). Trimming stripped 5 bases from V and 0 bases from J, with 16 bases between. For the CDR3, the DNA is TGTGCCAGTAGTTCCGGGCCCGGGGGTATGAACACTGAAGCTTTCTTT. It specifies CASSSGPGGMNTEAFF.

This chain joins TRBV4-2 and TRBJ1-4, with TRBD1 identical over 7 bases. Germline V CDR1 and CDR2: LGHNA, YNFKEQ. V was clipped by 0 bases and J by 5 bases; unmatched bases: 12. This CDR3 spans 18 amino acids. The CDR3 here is CASSQESEWTGSNEKLFF. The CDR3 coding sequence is TGTGCCAGCAGCCAAGAATCCGAGTGGACAGGCTCCAATGAAAAACTGTTTTTT.

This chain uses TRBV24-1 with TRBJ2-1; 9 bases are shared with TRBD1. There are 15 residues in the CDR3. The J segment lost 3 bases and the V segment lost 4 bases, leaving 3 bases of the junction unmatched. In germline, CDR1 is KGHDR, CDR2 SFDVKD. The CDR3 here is CATSDRTGVYNEQFF. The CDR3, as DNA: TGTGCCACCAGTGACCGGACAGGGGTCTACAATGAGCAGTTCTTC.

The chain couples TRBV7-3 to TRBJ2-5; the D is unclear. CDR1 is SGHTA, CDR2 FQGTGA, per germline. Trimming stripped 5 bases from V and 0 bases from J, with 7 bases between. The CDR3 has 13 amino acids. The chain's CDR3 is CASSRYYQETQYF. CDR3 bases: TGTGCCAGCAGCCGCTACTACCAAGAGACCCAGTACTTC.

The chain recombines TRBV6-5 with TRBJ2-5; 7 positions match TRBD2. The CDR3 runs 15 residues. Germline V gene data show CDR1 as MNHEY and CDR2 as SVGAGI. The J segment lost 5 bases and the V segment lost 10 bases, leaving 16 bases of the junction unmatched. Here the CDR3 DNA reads TGTGCCATCACGGGACTACCACGGCCCGAGGAGACCCAGTACTTC. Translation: CAITGLPRPEETQYF.

The chain's CDR3 is CATSDRTSGGAGYNEQFF. The CDR3 DNA reads TGTGCCACCAGTGATCGGACTAGCGGGGGGGCTGGTTATAATGAGCAGTTCTTC. This chain connects TRBV24-1 to TRBJ2-1; TRBD2 matches 15 bases. In germline, CDR1 is KGHDR, CDR2 SFDVKD. The CDR3 totals 18 residues. With 3 bases clipped from V and 7 bases from J, the junction kept 9 bases outside the gene matches.

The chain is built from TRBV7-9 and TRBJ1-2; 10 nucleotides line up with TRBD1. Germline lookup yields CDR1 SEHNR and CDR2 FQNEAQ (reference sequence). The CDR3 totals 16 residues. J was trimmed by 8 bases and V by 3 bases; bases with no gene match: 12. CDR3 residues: CASSFPLIATGGGYTF. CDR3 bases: TGTGCCAGCAGCTTCCCGTTGATAGCGACAGGGGGCGGCTACACCTTC.

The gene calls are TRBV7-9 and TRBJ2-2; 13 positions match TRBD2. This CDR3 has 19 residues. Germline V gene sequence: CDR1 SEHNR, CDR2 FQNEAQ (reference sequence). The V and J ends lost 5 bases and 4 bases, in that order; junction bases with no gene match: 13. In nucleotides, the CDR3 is TGTGCCAGCAGCACCAAGGGACTAGCGGGGCCCTCTGGCACCGGGGAGCTGTTTTTT. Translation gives CASSTKGLAGPSGTGELFF.

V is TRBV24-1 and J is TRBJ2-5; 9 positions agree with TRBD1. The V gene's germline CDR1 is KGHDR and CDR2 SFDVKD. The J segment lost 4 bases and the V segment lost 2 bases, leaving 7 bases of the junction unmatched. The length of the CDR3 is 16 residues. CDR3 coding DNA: TGTGCCACCAGTGATTCCAACAGGGGGCGCGGAGAGACCCAGTACTTC. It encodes CATSDSNRGRGETQYF.

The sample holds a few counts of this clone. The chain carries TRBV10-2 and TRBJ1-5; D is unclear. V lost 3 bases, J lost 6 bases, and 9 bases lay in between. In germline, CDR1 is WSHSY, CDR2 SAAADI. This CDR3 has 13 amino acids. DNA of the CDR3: TGCGCCAGCAGTGACGGTTATGGTCAGCCCCAGCATTTT. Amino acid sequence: CASSDGYGQPQHF.

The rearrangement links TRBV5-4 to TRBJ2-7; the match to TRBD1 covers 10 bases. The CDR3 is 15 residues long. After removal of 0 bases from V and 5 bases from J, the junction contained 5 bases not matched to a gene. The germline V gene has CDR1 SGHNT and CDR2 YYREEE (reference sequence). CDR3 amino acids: CASSLGGQGVNEQYF. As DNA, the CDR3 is TGTGCCAGCAGCTTGGGAGGACAGGGGGTCAACGAGCAGTACTTC. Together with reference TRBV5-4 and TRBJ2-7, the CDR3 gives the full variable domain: ETGVTQSPTHLIKTRGQQVTLRCSSQSGHNTVSWYQQALGQGPQFIFQYYREEENGRGNFPPRFSGLQFPNYSSELNVNALELDDSALYLCASSLGGQGVNEQYFGPGTRLTVT.

The CDR3 region has the DNA TGTGCCAGCAGATTAGCGGGGCGCACAGATACGCAGTATTTT. Its protein product is CASRLAGRTDTQYF. This chain joins TRBV27 and TRBJ2-3; 8 bases are a match to TRBD2. Germline-derived CDR1 and CDR2 are MNHEY and SMNVEV (reference sequence). Losses at the gene ends were 6 bases for V and 1 base for J; bases not matched to a gene: 3. There are 14 residues in the CDR3.

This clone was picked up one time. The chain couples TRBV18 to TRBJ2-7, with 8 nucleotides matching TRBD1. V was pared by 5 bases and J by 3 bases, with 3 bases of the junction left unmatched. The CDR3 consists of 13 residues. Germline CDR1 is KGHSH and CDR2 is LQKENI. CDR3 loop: CASSFGQGYEQYF. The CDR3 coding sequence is TGTGCCAGCTCATTCGGACAGGGCTACGAGCAGTACTTC.

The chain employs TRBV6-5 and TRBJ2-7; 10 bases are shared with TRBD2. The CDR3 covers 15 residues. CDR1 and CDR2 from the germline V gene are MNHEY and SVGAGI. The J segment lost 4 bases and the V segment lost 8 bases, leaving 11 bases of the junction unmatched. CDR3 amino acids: CASLPANSGGYEQYF. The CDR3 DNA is TGTGCCAGCCTCCCAGCGAATAGCGGGGGGTACGAGCAGTACTTC.

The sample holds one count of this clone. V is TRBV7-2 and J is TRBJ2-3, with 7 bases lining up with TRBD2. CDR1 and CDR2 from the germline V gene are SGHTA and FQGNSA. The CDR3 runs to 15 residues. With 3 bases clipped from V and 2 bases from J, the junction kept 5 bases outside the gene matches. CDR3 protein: CASSFTGTTTDTQYF. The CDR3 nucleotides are TGTGCCAGCAGCTTTACCGGGACTACCACAGATACGCAGTATTTT.

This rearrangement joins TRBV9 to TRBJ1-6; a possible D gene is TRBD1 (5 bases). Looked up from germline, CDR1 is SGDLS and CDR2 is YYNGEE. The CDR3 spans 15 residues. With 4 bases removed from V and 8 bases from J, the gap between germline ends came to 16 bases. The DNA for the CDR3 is TGTGCCAGCAGCCCAGTAGGGGCGGATTATTCACCCCTCCACTTT. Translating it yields CASSPVGADYSPLHF.

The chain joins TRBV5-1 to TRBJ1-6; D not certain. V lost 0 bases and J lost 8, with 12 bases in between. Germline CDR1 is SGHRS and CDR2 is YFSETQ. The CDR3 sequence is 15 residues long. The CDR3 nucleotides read TGCGCCAGCAGCTTGGCGGGTACGAGTTATTCACCCCTCCACTTT. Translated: CASSLAGTSYSPLHF. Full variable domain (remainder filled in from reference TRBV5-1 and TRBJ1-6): KAGVTQTPRYLIKTRGQQVTLSCSPISGHRSVSWYQQTPGQGLQFLFEYFSETQRNKGNFPGRFSGRQFSNSRSEMNVSTLELGDSALYLCASSLAGTSYSPLHFGNGTRLTVT.

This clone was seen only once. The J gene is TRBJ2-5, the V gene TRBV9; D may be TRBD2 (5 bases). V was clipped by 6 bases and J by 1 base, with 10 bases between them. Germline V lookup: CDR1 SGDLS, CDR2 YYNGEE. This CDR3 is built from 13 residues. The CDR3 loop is CASTRGLQETQYF. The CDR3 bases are TGTGCCAGCACACGGGGTCTCCAAGAGACCCAGTACTTC.

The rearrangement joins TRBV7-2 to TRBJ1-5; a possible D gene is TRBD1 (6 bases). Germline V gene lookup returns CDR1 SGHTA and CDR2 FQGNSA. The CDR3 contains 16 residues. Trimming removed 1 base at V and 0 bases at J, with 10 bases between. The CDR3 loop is CASSLGGGYSNQPQHF. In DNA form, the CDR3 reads TGTGCCAGCAGCTTAGGGGGGGGCTATAGCAATCAGCCCCAGCATTTT. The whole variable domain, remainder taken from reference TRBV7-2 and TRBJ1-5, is GAGVSQSPSNKVTEKGKDVELRCDPISGHTALYWYRQSLGQGLEFLIYFQGNSAPDKSGLPSDRFSAERTGGSVSTLTIQRTQQEDSAVYLCASSLGGGYSNQPQHFGDGTRLSIL.

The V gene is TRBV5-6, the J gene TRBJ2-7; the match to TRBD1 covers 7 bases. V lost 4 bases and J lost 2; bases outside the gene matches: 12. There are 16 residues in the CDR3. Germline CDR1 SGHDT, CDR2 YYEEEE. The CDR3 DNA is TGTGCCAGCAGCATCCGACAGGGTGGGCTTACCTACGAGCAGTACTTC. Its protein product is CASSIRQGGLTYEQYF.

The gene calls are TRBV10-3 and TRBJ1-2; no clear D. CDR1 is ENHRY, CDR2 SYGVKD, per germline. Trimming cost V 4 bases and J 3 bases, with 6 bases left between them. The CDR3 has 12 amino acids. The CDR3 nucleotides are TGTGCCATCAGTGTGCAGGACTATGGCTACACCTTC. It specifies CAISVQDYGYTF.

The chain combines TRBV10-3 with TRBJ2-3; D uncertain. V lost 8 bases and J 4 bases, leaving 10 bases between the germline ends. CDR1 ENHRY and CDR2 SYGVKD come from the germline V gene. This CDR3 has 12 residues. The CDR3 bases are TGTGCCATCGGCGAGCGCGCAGATACGCAGTATTTT. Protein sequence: CAIGERADTQYF.

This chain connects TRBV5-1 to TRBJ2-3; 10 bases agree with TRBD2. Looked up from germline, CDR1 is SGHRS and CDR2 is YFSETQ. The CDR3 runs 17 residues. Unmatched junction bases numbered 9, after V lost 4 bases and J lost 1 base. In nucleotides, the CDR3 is TGCGCCAGCAGCGGTTTAGCGGGGGGCTTGGGCACAGATACGCAGTATTTT. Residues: CASSGLAGGLGTDTQYF.

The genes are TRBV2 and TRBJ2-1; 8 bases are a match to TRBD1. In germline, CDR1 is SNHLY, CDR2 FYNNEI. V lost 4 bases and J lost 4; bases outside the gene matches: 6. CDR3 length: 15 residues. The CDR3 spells CASSGDRGTYNEQFF. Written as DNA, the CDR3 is TGTGCCAGCAGTGGAGACAGGGGCACTTACAATGAGCAGTTCTTC.